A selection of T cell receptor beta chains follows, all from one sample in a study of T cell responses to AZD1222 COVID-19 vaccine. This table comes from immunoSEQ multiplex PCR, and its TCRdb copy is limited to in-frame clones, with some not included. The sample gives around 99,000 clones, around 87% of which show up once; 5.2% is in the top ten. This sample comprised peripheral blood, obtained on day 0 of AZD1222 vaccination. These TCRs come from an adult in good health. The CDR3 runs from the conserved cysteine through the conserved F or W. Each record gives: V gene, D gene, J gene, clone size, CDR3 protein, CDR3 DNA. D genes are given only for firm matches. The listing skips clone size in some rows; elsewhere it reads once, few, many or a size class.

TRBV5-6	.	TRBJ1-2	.	CASSYYRKGAQIGGYTF	TGTGCCAGCAGCTATTACAGAAAAGGGGCCCAAATTGGTGGCTACACCTTC
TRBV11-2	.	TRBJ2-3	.	CASSLGQADTQYF	TGTGCCAGCAGCTTAGGCCAGGCCGATACGCAGTATTTT
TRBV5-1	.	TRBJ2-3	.	CASSFEGSTDTQYF	TGCGCCAGCAGCTTTGAGGGTAGCACAGATACGCAGTATTTT
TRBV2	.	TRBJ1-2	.	CASSEAPDGYTF	TGTGCCAGCAGTGAGGCGCCCGACGGCTACACCTTC
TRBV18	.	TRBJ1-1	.	CASSPGAENTEAFF	TGTGCCAGCTCACCGGGGGCTGAGAACACTGAAGCTTTCTTT
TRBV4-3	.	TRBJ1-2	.	CASSQTVNYGYTF	TGCGCCAGCAGCCAAACGGTAAACTATGGCTACACCTTC
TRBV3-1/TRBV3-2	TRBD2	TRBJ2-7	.	CASSQAGGAYEQYF	TGTGCCAGCAGCCAAGCCGGGGGGGCATACGAGCAGTACTTC
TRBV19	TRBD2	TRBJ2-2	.	CASRSVGGSTGELFF	TGTGCCAGTAGGAGCGTCGGGGGGAGCACCGGGGAGCTGTTTTTT
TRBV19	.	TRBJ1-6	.	CASRDQGSSYNSPLHF	TGTGCCAGTCGGGACCAGGGAAGCTCCTATAATTCACCCCTCCACTTT
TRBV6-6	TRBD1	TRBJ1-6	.	CASSRNTPTGGHRSPLHF	TGTGCCAGCAGCCGAAACACACCTACAGGGGGACATCGTTCACCCCTCCACTTT
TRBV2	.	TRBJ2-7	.	CASSTVSRGSYEQYF	TGTGCCAGCAGTACGGTCTCGAGGGGATCGTACGAGCAGTACTTC
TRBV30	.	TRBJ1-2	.	CAWHRDVTGYTF	TGTGCCTGGCACCGGGACGTGACCGGCTACACCTTC
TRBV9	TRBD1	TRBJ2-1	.	CASSVYGQGDNEQFF	TGTGCCAGCAGCGTATACGGACAGGGAGACAATGAGCAGTTCTTC
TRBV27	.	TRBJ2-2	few	CASSLRGTVNTGELFF	TGTGCCAGCAGCCTGAGGGGGACGGTGAACACCGGGGAGCTGTTTTTT
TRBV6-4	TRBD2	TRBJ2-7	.	CASSLAGVRGSSYEQYF	TGTGCCAGCAGTCTAGCGGGAGTGAGAGGGTCCTCATACGAGCAGTACTTC
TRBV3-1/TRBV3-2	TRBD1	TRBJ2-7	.	CASSGTGENYEQYF	TGTGCCAGCAGCGGGACAGGGGAAAACTACGAGCAGTACTTC
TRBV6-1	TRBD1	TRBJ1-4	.	CASSFTGVSNEKLFF	TGTGCCAGCAGTTTCACAGGGGTCTCTAATGAAAAACTGTTTTTT
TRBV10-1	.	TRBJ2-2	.	CASREGLTGELFF	TGCGCCAGCCGTGAGGGACTCACGGGGGAGCTGTTTTTT
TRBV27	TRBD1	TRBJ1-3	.	CASSLSRGHGNTIYF	TGTGCCAGCAGTTTATCCAGGGGGCATGGAAACACCATATATTTT
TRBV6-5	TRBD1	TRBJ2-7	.	CASSQPGQSFYEQYF	TGTGCCAGCAGTCAACCGGGACAGAGTTTCTACGAGCAGTACTTC
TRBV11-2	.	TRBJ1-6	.	CASSLGPNSPLHF	TGTGCCAGCAGCTTGGGTCCTAATTCACCCCTCCACTTT
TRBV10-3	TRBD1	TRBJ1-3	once	CAISLDRSGNTIYF	TGTGCCATCAGCCTGGACAGGAGTGGAAACACCATATATTTT
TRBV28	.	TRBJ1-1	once	CASTPSGGLEAFF	TGTGCCAGCACGCCCTCCGGGGGTCTTGAAGCTTTCTTT
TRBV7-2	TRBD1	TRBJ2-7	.	CASSLFLNEQGATEQYF	TGTGCCAGCAGCTTATTTCTAAATGAGCAGGGGGCTACCGAGCAGTACTTC
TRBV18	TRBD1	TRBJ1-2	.	CASSLRKRTGAEYGYTF	TGTGCCAGCTCACTACGAAAGAGGACAGGGGCTGAGTATGGCTACACCTTC
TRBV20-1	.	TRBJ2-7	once	CSASFGRNYEQYF	TGCAGTGCTAGTTTCGGGAGAAACTACGAGCAGTACTTC
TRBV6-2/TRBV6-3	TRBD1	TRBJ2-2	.	CASSSDRGTGELFF	TGTGCCAGCAGTTCGGACAGGGGTACCGGGGAGCTGTTTTTT
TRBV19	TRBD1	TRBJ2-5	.	CASSITGTDQETQYF	TGTGCCAGTAGTATTACCGGGACAGACCAAGAGACCCAGTACTTC
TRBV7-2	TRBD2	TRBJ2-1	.	CASSLAGGAGGPNEQFF	TGTGCCAGCAGCTTAGCGGGTGGAGCGGGAGGGCCCAATGAGCAGTTCTTC
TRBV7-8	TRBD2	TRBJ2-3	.	CASSRASGLAGVYNPRTDTQYF	TGTGCCAGCAGCCGAGCGTCGGGACTAGCGGGGGTTTATAACCCCCGCACAGATACGCAGTATTTT
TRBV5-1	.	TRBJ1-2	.	CASSLNSLNYGYTF	TGCGCCAGCAGCTTGAACAGCCTTAACTATGGCTACACCTTC
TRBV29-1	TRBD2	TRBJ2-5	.	CSVDDWSFATSSRGETQYF	TGCAGCGTTGACGACTGGTCTTTCGCGACTAGCTCACGGGGGGAGACCCAGTACTTC
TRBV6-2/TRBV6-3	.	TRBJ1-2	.	CASSYSFGTPYGYTF	TGTGCCAGCAGTTACTCCTTCGGGACGCCCTATGGCTACACCTTC
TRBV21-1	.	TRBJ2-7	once	CATGGQSRGEQYF	TGTGCTACGGGAGGACAGTCTCGGGGAGAGCAGTACTTC
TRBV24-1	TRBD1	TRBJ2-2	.	CATSDPNPGQATGELFF	TGTGCCACCAGTGATCCGAACCCCGGACAGGCCACCGGGGAGCTGTTTTTT
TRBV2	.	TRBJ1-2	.	CASSVDNYGYTF	TGTGCCAGCAGTGTGGACAACTATGGCTACACCTTC
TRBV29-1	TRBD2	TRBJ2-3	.	CSVEIAGRGTDTQYF	TGCAGCGTTGAAATCGCAGGGAGGGGTACAGATACGCAGTATTTT
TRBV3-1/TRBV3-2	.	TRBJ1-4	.	CASSQDPSISWEKLFF	TGTGCCAGCAGCCAAGATCCCTCGATCTCATGGGAAAAACTGTTTTTT
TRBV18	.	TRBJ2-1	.	CASSPLALARIGGRGDSKSGEQFF	TGTGCCAGCTCACCACTTGCGTTGGCGAGAATCGGGGGTCGGGGCGACTCAAAATCCGGTGAGCAGTTCTTC
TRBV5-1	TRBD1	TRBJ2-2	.	CASSLGPQGDTGELFF	TGCGCCAGCAGCTTGGGCCCCCAGGGGGACACCGGGGAGCTGTTTTTT
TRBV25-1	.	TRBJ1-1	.	CASRGGVEAFF	TGTGCCAGCAGGGGCGGAGTTGAAGCTTTCTTT
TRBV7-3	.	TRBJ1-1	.	CASSVGRNTEAFF	TGTGCCAGCAGTGTGGGGCGAAACACTGAAGCTTTCTTT
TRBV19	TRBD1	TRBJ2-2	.	CASSGERTGNTGELFF	TGTGCCAGTAGTGGAGAGAGGACAGGGAACACCGGGGAGCTGTTTTTT
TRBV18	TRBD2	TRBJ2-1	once	CASSPLGGGRNEQFF	TGTGCCAGCTCACCTCTTGGCGGGGGGCGGAATGAGCAGTTCTTC
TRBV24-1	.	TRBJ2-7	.	CATSDAGPEQYF	TGTGCCACCAGTGATGCGGGACCGGAGCAGTACTTC
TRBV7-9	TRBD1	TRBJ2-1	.	CASSQTGGRFNEQFF	TGTGCCAGCAGCCAAACAGGGGGCAGGTTCAATGAGCAGTTCTTC
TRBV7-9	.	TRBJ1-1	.	CASSLMGSTEAFF	TGTGCCAGCAGCTTAATGGGGTCCACTGAAGCTTTCTTT
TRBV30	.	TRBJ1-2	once	CAWSTGFYGYTF	TGTGCCTGGAGCACAGGATTCTATGGCTACACCTTC
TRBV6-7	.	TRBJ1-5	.	CASNPGQGLPQHF	TGTGCCAGTAATCCGGGACAAGGGCTACCCCAGCATTTT
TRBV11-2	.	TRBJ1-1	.	CASTPGRNTEAFF	TGTGCCAGCACCCCGGGCCGGAACACTGAAGCTTTCTTT
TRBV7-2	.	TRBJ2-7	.	CASSSPFYEQYF	TGTGCCAGCAGCTCTCCCTTCTACGAGCAGTACTTC
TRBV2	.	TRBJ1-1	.	CAGNRESNTEAFF	TGTGCCGGAAACAGGGAGTCGAACACTGAAGCTTTCTTT
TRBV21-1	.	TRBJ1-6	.	CASSKRTDYNSPLHF	TGTGCCAGCAGCAAAAGGACAGATTATAATTCACCCCTCCACTTT
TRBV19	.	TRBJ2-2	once	CASSIGPSTGELFF	TGTGCCAGTAGTATAGGCCCTAGCACCGGGGAGCTGTTTTTT
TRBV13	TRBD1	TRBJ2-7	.	CASGPGTGIINEQYF	TGTGCCAGCGGGCCTGGGACAGGGATTATCAACGAGCAGTACTTC